A selection of T cell receptor beta chains follows, all from one sample in a study of identical twins. TCRdb re-derived calls from the 5' RACE reads in MiXCR, one entry per CDR3 protein. This table holds approximately 490,000 distinct CDR3 sequences, 20% to 25% found once. In addition, the sample was reused for a study of yellow fever vaccine responses in identical twins.

The sequenced sample consisted of CD4+ T cells sorted from blood. All receptors come from a woman aged 18-29 years in good health. Each CDR3 is given with its conserved first and last residue. D genes are given only for firm matches. Not all rows give a size; the values are once, few, many and, for expanded clones, a class.

.,.,TRBJ2-5,TRBV6-6,CASSYHGGETQYF,TGTGCCAGCAGTTACCATGGAGGAGAGACCCAGTACTTC
.,.,TRBJ2-1,TRBV12-3/TRBV12-4,CASRRDKYEQFF,TGTGCCAGCAGACGAGACAAGTATGAGCAGTTCTTC
TRBD2,.,TRBJ2-7,TRBV27,CASSRREGTYEQYF,TGTGCCAGCAGTAGGCGGGAGGGTACCTACGAGCAGTACTTC
.,few,TRBJ1-1,TRBV5-1,CASSLLGIGGTEAFF,TGCGCCAGCAGCTTGTTGGGGATTGGGGGGACTGAAGCTTTCTTT
TRBD2,.,TRBJ2-1,TRBV4-1,CASSQEGREEYNEQFF,TGCGCCAGCAGCCAAGAAGGGCGGGAGGAGTACAATGAGCAGTTCTTC
TRBD1,.,TRBJ1-2,TRBV28,CASSPGQPSGYTF,TGTGCCAGCAGCCCGGGACAGCCTTCTGGCTACACCTTC
TRBD2,few,TRBJ2-1,TRBV12-3/TRBV12-4,CASSFKPSGRAGEQFF,TGTGCCAGCAGTTTCAAGCCTAGCGGGAGGGCGGGTGAGCAGTTCTTC
.,.,TRBJ2-1,TRBV10-3,CAINSRDGDNEQFF,TGTGCCATCAACTCTCGGGACGGTGACAATGAGCAGTTCTTC
TRBD2,.,TRBJ2-3,TRBV5-1,CASRQTSGRGTDTQYF,TGCGCCAGCAGGCAGACCAGCGGGAGGGGGACAGATACGCAGTATTTT
.,.,TRBJ2-1,TRBV7-7,CASSLGESLGFGEQFF,TGTGCCAGCAGCTTAGGCGAGTCATTAGGATTCGGTGAGCAGTTCTTC
.,.,TRBJ2-3,TRBV20-1,CSASQTDTQYF,TGCAGTGCTTCCCAAACGGATACGCAGTATTTT
TRBD1,few,TRBJ2-2,TRBV7-9,CASRDRSEGTGELFF,TGTGCCAGCAGGGACAGGTCCGAAGGGACCGGGGAGCTGTTTTTT
.,.,TRBJ2-7,TRBV20-1,CSARKGPTVHEQYF,TGCAGTGCTAGAAAGGGACCTACAGTTCACGAGCAGTACTTC
.,.,TRBJ2-5,TRBV24-1,CATSDSPGETQYF,TGTGCCACCAGTGACAGCCCGGGGGAGACCCAGTACTTC
TRBD2,few,TRBJ2-3,TRBV20-1,CSARDPGTSGRPDTQYF,TGCAGTGCTAGAGATCCCGGGACTAGCGGGAGACCCGATACGCAGTATTTT
.,.,TRBJ2-7,TRBV6-6,CASSAALYEQYF,TGTGCCAGCAGCGCAGCACTCTACGAGCAGTACTTC
.,.,TRBJ1-4,TRBV27,CASSLRTAATNEKLFF,TGTGCCAGCAGTTTAAGGACTGCAGCAACTAATGAAAAACTGTTTTTT
.,.,TRBJ1-4,TRBV28,CASSRGGATNEKLFF,TGTGCCAGCTCACGGGGCGGTGCAACTAATGAAAAACTGTTTTTT
TRBD2,many,TRBJ2-1,TRBV24-1,CATSDFSLAGNEQFF,TGTGCCACCAGTGATTTCTCTCTAGCGGGAAATGAGCAGTTCTTC
TRBD2,.,TRBJ2-1,TRBV15,CATSRDGLASNEQFF,TGTGCCACCAGCAGAGACGGACTAGCGTCGAATGAGCAGTTCTTC
TRBD1,.,TRBJ1-1,TRBV5-1,CASRGQGVVSWNTEAFF,TGCGCCAGCCGTGGACAGGGGGTGGTAAGCTGGAACACTGAAGCTTTCTTT
.,many,TRBJ2-1,TRBV28,CASSLFDWKQFF,TGTGCCAGCAGTTTGTTTGACTGGAAACAGTTCTTC
.,few,TRBJ2-7,TRBV5-1,CASSLESSRFYEQYF,TGCGCCAGCAGCTTGGAGTCTAGCAGATTCTACGAGCAGTACTTC
.,few,TRBJ1-1,TRBV18,CASSPRAGNTEAFF,TGTGCCAGCTCACCACGGGCGGGGAACACTGAAGCTTTCTTT
TRBD2,.,TRBJ2-7,TRBV5-6,CASSSGTTLGQYF,TGTGCCAGCAGCTCCGGGACTACCTTAGGGCAGTACTTC
TRBD1,few,TRBJ2-1,TRBV15,CATSEQGAYNEQFF,TGTGCCACCAGCGAACAGGGGGCCTACAATGAGCAGTTCTTC
TRBD2,.,TRBJ2-7,TRBV28,CASSLYVFFGGGRAPSHHEQYF,TGTGCCAGCAGTTTATATGTGTTTTTTGGGGGCGGGAGGGCCCCATCCCACCACGAGCAGTACTTC
TRBD2,few,TRBJ2-1,TRBV11-2,CASSLAGVSGRGEQFF,TGTGCCAGCAGCTTAGCAGGGGTTAGCGGGAGAGGCGAGCAGTTCTTC
.,.,TRBJ1-1,TRBV7-2,CASSPQGFGTEAFF,TGTGCCAGCAGCCCTCAGGGGTTTGGCACTGAAGCTTTCTTT
.,.,TRBJ2-2,TRBV6-2/TRBV6-3,CASRLGPRDTGELFF,TGTGCCAGCAGACTCGGTCCACGCGACACCGGGGAGCTGTTTTTT
TRBD2,.,TRBJ2-5,TRBV4-1,CASSHGVSGGFQETQYF,TGCGCCAGCAGCCACGGTGTTAGCGGGGGTTTTCAAGAGACCCAGTACTTC
.,.,TRBJ1-6,TRBV7-9,CASSLAGRRNSPLHF,TGTGCCAGCAGCTTAGCGGGACGGCGAAATTCACCCCTCCACTTT
TRBD1,few,TRBJ2-2,TRBV2,CASTDRGSGELFF,TGTGCCAGCACCGACAGGGGGTCCGGGGAGCTGTTTTTT
TRBD1,.,TRBJ2-1,TRBV5-6,CASSFGTARARNEQFF,TGTGCCAGCAGCTTCGGGACAGCCAGGGCGCGGAATGAGCAGTTCTTC
.,.,TRBJ1-1,TRBV5-1,CASSSSKNTEAFF,TGCGCCAGCAGCTCCAGTAAGAACACTGAAGCTTTCTTT
TRBD1,.,TRBJ2-3,TRBV5-1,CASSPRGQNTDTQYF,TGCGCCAGCAGCCCAAGGGGACAGAACACAGATACGCAGTATTTT
.,few,TRBJ2-3,TRBV3-1,CASSQGKAASTDTQYF,TGTGCCAGCAGCCAAGGTAAAGCGGCTAGCACAGATACGCAGTATTTT
.,.,TRBJ1-4,TRBV20-1,CSFDGPNEKLFF,TGCAGTTTTGACGGTCCTAATGAAAAACTGTTTTTT
TRBD2,few,TRBJ2-3,TRBV11-1,CASSGGLGLAVVSTDTQYF,TGTGCCAGCAGCGGGGGGCTGGGACTAGCGGTCGTTAGCACAGATACGCAGTATTTT
.,.,TRBJ2-5,TRBV15,CATSRDPSGRETQYF,TGTGCCACCAGCAGAGATCCGTCGGGGAGAGAGACCCAGTACTTC
.,few,TRBJ2-5,TRBV11-2,CASNSPGQPQGGQYF,TGTGCCAGCAACTCACCTGGTCAACCCCAAGGAGGCCAGTACTTC
TRBD2,few,TRBJ2-7,TRBV10-3,CAIRMGLATSYEQYF,TGTGCCATCAGAATGGGACTAGCGACCTCCTACGAGCAGTACTTC
TRBD1,.,TRBJ1-2,TRBV12-3/TRBV12-4,CASSIRQGSYTF,TGTGCCAGCAGTATTCGACAGGGCAGCTACACCTTC
TRBD2,.,TRBJ2-7,TRBV12-3/TRBV12-4,CASSHGLAGALEQYF,TGTGCCAGCAGTCACGGACTAGCGGGAGCTCTCGAGCAGTACTTC
.,.,TRBJ1-1,TRBV20-1,CSARVSEAFF,TGCAGTGCTAGAGTCTCTGAAGCTTTCTTT
.,many,TRBJ1-2,TRBV7-2,CASSLVANYGYTF,TGTGCCAGCAGTCTGGTGGCCAACTATGGCTACACCTTC
TRBD1,.,TRBJ1-1,TRBV20-1,CSARSWSGQGPTNTEAFF,TGCAGTGCCAGATCTTGGTCGGGACAGGGCCCCACGAACACTGAAGCTTTCTTT